A selection of T cell receptor beta chains follows, all from one sample in a study of cytomegalovirus exposure and HLA in healthy donors. Profiled with immunoSEQ multiplex PCR; TCRdb holds only in-frame clones, not every one. The profile shows under 150,000 clones, 70% to 90% of them singletons. Source material: PBMCs. These TCRs come from a woman aged 18 to 35 in good health and CMV-seropositive. Each CDR3 is given with its conserved first and last residue. A D gene is named only where the DNA matches it firmly. The size entry is marked missing in some rows and otherwise reads once, few, many or a size class.

cdr3_aa: CASSQGSGKETQYF
cdr3_nt: TGCGCCAGCAGCCAAGGGAGCGGGAAAGAGACCCAGTACTTC
clone_size: .
d_call: TRBD2
v_call: TRBV4-1
j_call: TRBJ2-5

cdr3_aa: CASSGKTGSYGYTF
cdr3_nt: TGTGCCAGCAGTGGTAAGACAGGGAGCTATGGCTACACCTTC
clone_size: .
d_call: TRBD1
v_call: TRBV6-1
j_call: TRBJ1-2

cdr3_aa: CASSYSDRKDGGYTF
cdr3_nt: TGTGCCAGCAGTTACTCGGACAGGAAGGATGGTGGCTACACCTTC
clone_size: .
d_call: TRBD1
v_call: TRBV27
j_call: TRBJ1-2

cdr3_aa: CASSRGQGEETQYF
cdr3_nt: TGTGCCAGCAGCAGGGGACAGGGAGAGGAGACCCAGTACTTC
clone_size: .
d_call: TRBD1
v_call: TRBV6-5
j_call: TRBJ2-5

cdr3_aa: CASSATGETQYF
cdr3_nt: TGTGCCAGCAGCGCTACAGGGGAGACCCAGTACTTC
clone_size: .
d_call: .
v_call: TRBV6-6
j_call: TRBJ2-5

cdr3_aa: CASSLWTSRAEAFF
cdr3_nt: TGTGCCAGCAGTTTATGGACGAGTCGGGCTGAAGCTTTCTTT
clone_size: .
d_call: .
v_call: TRBV28
j_call: TRBJ1-1

cdr3_aa: CASSSGLDSSYEQYF
cdr3_nt: TGTGCCAGCAGTTCCGGACTGGACAGTTCTTACGAGCAGTACTTC
clone_size: once
d_call: .
v_call: TRBV28
j_call: TRBJ2-7

cdr3_aa: CASSQDDRENHNEQFF
cdr3_nt: TGCGCCAGCAGCCAAGATGATCGGGAGAATCACAATGAGCAGTTCTTC
clone_size: .
d_call: .
v_call: TRBV4-1
j_call: TRBJ2-1

cdr3_aa: CASRTGTGGNEQYF
cdr3_nt: TGTGCCAGCAGGACCGGGACAGGGGGTAACGAGCAGTACTTC
clone_size: .
d_call: TRBD1
v_call: TRBV6-6
j_call: TRBJ2-7

cdr3_aa: CASSFQAYEQYF
cdr3_nt: TGTGCCAGCAGCTTTCAGGCCTACGAGCAGTACTTC
clone_size: once
d_call: .
v_call: TRBV7-2
j_call: TRBJ2-7

cdr3_aa: CASSRGLGGGETQYF
cdr3_nt: TGCGCCAGCAGCCGGGGACTCGGGGGAGGGGAGACCCAGTACTTC
clone_size: .
d_call: TRBD2
v_call: TRBV4-3
j_call: TRBJ2-5

cdr3_aa: CASSLASGGYNEQFF
cdr3_nt: TGTGCCAGCAGCTTAGCCAGTGGAGGGTACAATGAGCAGTTCTTC
clone_size: .
d_call: .
v_call: TRBV11-1
j_call: TRBJ2-1

cdr3_aa: CASSEYETSESYEQYF
cdr3_nt: TGTGCCAGCAGTGAATATGAGACTAGCGAATCCTACGAGCAGTACTTC
clone_size: .
d_call: TRBD2
v_call: TRBV2
j_call: TRBJ2-7

cdr3_aa: CASSYSTGGGNTIYF
cdr3_nt: TGTGCCAGCAGTTACTCAACAGGGGGTGGAAACACCATATATTTT
clone_size: .
d_call: TRBD1
v_call: TRBV6-5
j_call: TRBJ1-3

cdr3_aa: CASKGGTSGSRMYNEQFF
cdr3_nt: TGTGCCAGTAAAGGGGGTACTAGCGGGAGCCGGATGTACAATGAGCAGTTCTTC
clone_size: .
d_call: TRBD2
v_call: TRBV19
j_call: TRBJ2-1

cdr3_aa: CASSTRRDSPSYEQYF
cdr3_nt: TGTGCCAGCAGTACCCGCCGGGACTCCCCCTCCTACGAGCAGTACTTC
clone_size: .
d_call: .
v_call: TRBV27
j_call: TRBJ2-7

cdr3_aa: CASTTGDQGYTF
cdr3_nt: TGTGCCAGCACCACAGGGGATCAAGGCTACACCTTC
clone_size: .
d_call: TRBD1
v_call: TRBV6-5
j_call: TRBJ1-2

cdr3_aa: CASSLTTVTNEKLFF
cdr3_nt: TGTGCCAGCAGTTTAACGACAGTTACTAATGAAAAACTGTTTTTT
clone_size: .
d_call: .
v_call: TRBV27
j_call: TRBJ1-4

cdr3_aa: CASRRTGNTEAFF
cdr3_nt: TGTGCCAGCAGGAGGACAGGCAACACTGAAGCTTTCTTT
clone_size: .
d_call: TRBD1
v_call: TRBV28
j_call: TRBJ1-1

cdr3_aa: CASNDRGGTEAFF
cdr3_nt: TGTGCCAGCAACGACAGGGGGGGCACTGAAGCTTTCTTT
clone_size: .
d_call: TRBD1
v_call: TRBV10-3
j_call: TRBJ1-1

cdr3_aa: CASTGDPGELFF
cdr3_nt: TGTGCCAGCACGGGAGACCCCGGGGAGCTGTTTTTT
clone_size: .
d_call: .
v_call: TRBV18
j_call: TRBJ2-2

cdr3_aa: CASLLAGQTEQYF
cdr3_nt: TGTGCCAGCCTATTGGCAGGGCAGACCGAGCAGTACTTC
clone_size: .
d_call: .
v_call: TRBV18
j_call: TRBJ2-7

cdr3_aa: CASSAILTSDNEQFF
cdr3_nt: TGTGCCAGCAGTGCAATCTTAACTAGCGACAATGAGCAGTTCTTC
clone_size: few
d_call: TRBD2
v_call: TRBV6-6
j_call: TRBJ2-1

cdr3_aa: CASSLFGGNEQYF
cdr3_nt: TGTGCCAGCAGTTTATTTGGAGGAAACGAGCAGTACTTC
clone_size: .
d_call: .
v_call: TRBV28
j_call: TRBJ2-7

cdr3_aa: CASSDLKGRWYGYTF
cdr3_nt: TGTGCCAGCAGTGATCTTAAGGGGAGGTGGTATGGCTACACCTTC
clone_size: .
d_call: .
v_call: TRBV2
j_call: TRBJ1-2